This T cell receptor (beta chain) was obtained from a study of blood T cell repertoires in COVID-19. Study at large: The United States, Italy and Spain supplied acute and convalescent COVID-19 samples. T cells, B-cell-depleted T cells, or PBMCs provided the cDNA or gDNA that served as material.

In its sample, this clone was seen once. Germline V gene lookup returns CDR1 SGHRS and CDR2 YFSETQ. With 0 bases removed from V and 1 base from J, the gap between germline ends came to 10 bases. The CDR3 spans 15 residues. How the authors handled the data: Researchers report that nucleated cell counts were estimated from reference gene primer amplification. Method: immunoSEQ multiplex PCR; TCRdb's copy keeps in-frame clones and lacks some. V, J and clone size are taken as reported in that table, and D and trimming were inferred from the DNA itself. The table lists approximately 91,000 clones, approximately 72% of them singletons.

The source of this sequence is a man in his 70s with acute or convalescent COVID-19. Sequenced: peripheral blood. The chain carries TRBV5-1 and TRBJ2-5, with D possibly being TRBD1 (5 bases). The CDR3 bases are TGCGCCAGCAGCTTGGATACAGGTCCCCAAGAGACCCAGTACTTC. Translated: CASSLDTGPQETQYF.